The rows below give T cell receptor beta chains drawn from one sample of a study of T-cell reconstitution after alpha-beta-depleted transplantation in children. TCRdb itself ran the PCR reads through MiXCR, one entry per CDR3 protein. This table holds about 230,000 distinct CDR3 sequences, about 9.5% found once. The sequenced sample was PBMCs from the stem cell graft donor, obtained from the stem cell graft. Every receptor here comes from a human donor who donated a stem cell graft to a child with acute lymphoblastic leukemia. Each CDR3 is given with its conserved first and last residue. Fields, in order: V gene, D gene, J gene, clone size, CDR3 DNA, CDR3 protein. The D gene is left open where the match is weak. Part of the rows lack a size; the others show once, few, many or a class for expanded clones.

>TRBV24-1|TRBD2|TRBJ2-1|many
TGTGCCACCAGTGATGCCAGCGGGGGGATTTTTACAATGGAGCAGTTCTTC
CATSDASGGIFTMEQFF
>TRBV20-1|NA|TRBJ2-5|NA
TGCAGTGCTAGGGCTACCGGGACCAAAGAGACCCAGTACTTC
CSARATGTKETQYF
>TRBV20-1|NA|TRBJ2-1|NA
TGCAGTGCTGGAACCGGGACCGGTAACAATGAGCAGTTCTTC
CSAGTGTGNNEQFF
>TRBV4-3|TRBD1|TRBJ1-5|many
TGCGCCAGCAGCCAGGAGACAGGGGGAGATCAGCCCCAGCATTTT
CASSQETGGDQPQHF
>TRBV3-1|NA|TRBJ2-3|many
TGTGCCAGCAGCCACAGGGGCAGCACAGATACGCAGTATTTT
CASSHRGSTDTQYF
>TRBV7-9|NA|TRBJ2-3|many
TGTGCCAGCAGCTTATACGGGGCAGATACGCAGTATTTT
CASSLYGADTQYF
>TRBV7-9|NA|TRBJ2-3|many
TGTGCCAGCAGCTTAGGGGGCTTCCACACAGATACGCAGTATTTT
CASSLGGFHTDTQYF
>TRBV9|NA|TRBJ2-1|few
TGTGCCAGCAGCCCCACTGGGACGGTGATATACAATGAGCAGTTCTTC
CASSPTGTVIYNEQFF
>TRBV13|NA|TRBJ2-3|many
TGTGCCAGCAGCTTATTTGCAGATACGCAGTATTTT
CASSLFADTQYF
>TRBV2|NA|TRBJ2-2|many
TGTGCCAGCACAAAGGGGTGGAACACCGGGGAGCTGTTTTTT
CASTKGWNTGELFF
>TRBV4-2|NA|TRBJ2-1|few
TGTGCCAGCAGCCAACAGGGCTCCTACAATGAGCAGTTCTTC
CASSQQGSYNEQFF
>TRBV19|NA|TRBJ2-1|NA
TGTGCCAGTAGTATATCGGGACCCCGAAGCTCCTACAATGAGCAGTTCTTC
CASSISGPRSSYNEQFF
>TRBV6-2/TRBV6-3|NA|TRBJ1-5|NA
TGTGCCAGCTGTACCGGGGCGTCCAATCAGCCCCAGCATTTT
CASCTGASNQPQHF
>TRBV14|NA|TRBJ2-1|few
TGTGCCAGCAGCCAAAGGGCAACTAGTGGCAATGAGCAGTTCTTC
CASSQRATSGNEQFF